This T cell receptor beta chain was sequenced during a study of blood T cells in healthy people across ages. Study results and limitations: PBMCs went unsorted, and a conclusive naive versus antigen-experienced comparison was therefore prevented. Relative to aged donors, long-lived donors carried more naive CD4+ cells and displayed higher diversity.

Through a sample-barcoded 5' primer and a J-beta primer mix, a second PCR was run for roughly 6 to 11 cycles. Each cDNA was tagged by a template-switch adaptor containing 12 random nucleotides. TCRdb used MiXCR to reprocess the 5' RACE reads, holding one entry per CDR3 protein. The sample contains approximately 780,000 distinct CDR3 sequences, roughly 25% of which appear only once. In its sample, this clonotype was seen a few times. Antigen: not known. Trimming shortened V by 0 bases and J by 1 base, and 4 bases separated the two germline ends. CDR1 is KGHSH and CDR2 is LQKENI in the germline V gene. CDR3 size: 13 residues. Separately, the same data were catalogued under a study of T cells of mothers and their children. This second study notes: In cDNA synthesis, all of the extracted RNA was used at approximately 1.5 ug per 15 ul.

This receptor was identified in a boy aged 5-17 years in good health. The sequencing input was blood. This chain connects TRBV18 to TRBJ2-7; no clear D. CDR3 residues: CASSPPRSYEQYF. The CDR3 DNA follows: TGTGCCAGCTCACCACCGAGGTCCTACGAGCAGTACTTC.